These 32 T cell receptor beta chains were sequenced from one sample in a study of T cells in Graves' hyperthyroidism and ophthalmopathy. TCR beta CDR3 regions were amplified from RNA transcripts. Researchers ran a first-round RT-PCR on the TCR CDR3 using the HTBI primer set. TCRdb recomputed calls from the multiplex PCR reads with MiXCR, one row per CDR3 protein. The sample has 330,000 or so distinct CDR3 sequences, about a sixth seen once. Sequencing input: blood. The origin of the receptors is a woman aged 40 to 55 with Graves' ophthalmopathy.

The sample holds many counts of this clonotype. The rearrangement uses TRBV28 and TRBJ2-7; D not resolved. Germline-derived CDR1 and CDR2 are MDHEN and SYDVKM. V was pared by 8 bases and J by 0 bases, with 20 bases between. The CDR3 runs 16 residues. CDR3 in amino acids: CASSTLGSRDSYEQYF. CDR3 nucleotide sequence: TGTGCCAGCTCCACTCTCGGGTCCAGAGACTCCTACGAGCAGTACTTC.

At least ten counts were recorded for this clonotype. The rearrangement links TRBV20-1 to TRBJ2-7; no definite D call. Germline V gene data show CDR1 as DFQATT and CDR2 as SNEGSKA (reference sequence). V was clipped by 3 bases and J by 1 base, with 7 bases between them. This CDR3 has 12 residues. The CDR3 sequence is CSAREGSYEQYF. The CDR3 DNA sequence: TGCAGTGCTAGGGAAGGGTCCTACGAGCAGTACTTC.

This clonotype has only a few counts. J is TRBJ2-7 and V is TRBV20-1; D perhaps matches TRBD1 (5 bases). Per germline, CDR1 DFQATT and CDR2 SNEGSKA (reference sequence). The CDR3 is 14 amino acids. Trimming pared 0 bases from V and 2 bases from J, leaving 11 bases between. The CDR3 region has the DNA TGCAGTGCTAGAGACAGGGTTCGAGCCTACGAGCAGTACTTC. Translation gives CSARDRVRAYEQYF.

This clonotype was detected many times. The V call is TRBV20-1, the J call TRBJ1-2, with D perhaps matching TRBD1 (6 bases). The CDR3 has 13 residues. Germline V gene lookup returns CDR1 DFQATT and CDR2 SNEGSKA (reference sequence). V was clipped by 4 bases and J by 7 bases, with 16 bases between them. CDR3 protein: CSAISGAVGGYTF. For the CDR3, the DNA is TGCAGTGCTATTTCGGGGGCGGTCGGTGGCTACACCTTC.

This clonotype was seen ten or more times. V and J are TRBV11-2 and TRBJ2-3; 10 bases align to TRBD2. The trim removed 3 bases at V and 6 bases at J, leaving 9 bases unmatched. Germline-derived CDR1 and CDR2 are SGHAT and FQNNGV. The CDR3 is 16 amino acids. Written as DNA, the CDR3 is TGTGCCAGCAGCTTCGACGGGCTAGCGGGAGAGGATACGCAGTATTTT. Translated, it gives CASSFDGLAGEDTQYF.

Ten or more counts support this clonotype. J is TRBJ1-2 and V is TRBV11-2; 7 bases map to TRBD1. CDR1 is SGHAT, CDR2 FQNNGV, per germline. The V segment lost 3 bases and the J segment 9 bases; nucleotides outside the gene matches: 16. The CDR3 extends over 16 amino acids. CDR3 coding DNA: TGTGCCAGCAGCTTGGGACTCCAAAGGACAGGTTTTCGCTACACCTTC. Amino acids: CASSLGLQRTGFRYTF. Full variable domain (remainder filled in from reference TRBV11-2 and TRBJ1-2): EAGVAQSPRYKIIEKRQSVAFWCNPISGHATLYWYQQILGQGPKLLIQFQNNGVVDDSQLPKDRFSAERLKGVDSTLKIQPAKLEDSAVYLCASSLGLQRTGFRYTFGSGTRLTVV.

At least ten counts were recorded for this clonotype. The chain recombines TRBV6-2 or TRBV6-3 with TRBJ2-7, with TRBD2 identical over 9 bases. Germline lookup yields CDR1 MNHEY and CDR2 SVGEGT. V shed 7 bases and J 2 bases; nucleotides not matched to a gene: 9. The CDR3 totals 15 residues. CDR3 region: CASTPETSGAYEQYF. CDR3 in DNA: TGTGCCAGCACCCCGGAGACTAGCGGAGCCTACGAGCAGTACTTC.

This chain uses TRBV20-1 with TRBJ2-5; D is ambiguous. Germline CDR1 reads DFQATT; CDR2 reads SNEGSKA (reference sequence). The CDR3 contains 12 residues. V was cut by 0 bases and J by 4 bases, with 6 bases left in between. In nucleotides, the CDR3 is TGCAGTGCTAGAGAAATGGCAGAGACCCAGTACTTC. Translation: CSAREMAETQYF.

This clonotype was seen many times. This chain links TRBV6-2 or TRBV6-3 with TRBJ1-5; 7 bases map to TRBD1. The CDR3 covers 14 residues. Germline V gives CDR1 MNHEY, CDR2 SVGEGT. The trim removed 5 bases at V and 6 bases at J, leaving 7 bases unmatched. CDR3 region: CASSRTGAIQPQHF. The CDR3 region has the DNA TGTGCCAGCAGTCGGACAGGAGCGATTCAGCCCCAGCATTTT.

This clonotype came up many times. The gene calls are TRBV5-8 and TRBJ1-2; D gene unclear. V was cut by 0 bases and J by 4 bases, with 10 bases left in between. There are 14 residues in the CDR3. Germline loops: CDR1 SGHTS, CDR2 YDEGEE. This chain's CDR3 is CASSLDDKLYGYTF. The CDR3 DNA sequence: TGTGCCAGCAGCTTGGACGACAAACTCTATGGCTACACCTTC.

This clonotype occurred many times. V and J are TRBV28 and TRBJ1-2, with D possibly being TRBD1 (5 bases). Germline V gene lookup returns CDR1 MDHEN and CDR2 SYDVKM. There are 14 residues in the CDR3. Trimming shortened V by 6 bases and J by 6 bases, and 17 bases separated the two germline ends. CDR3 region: CASRSGLSINGYTF. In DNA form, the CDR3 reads TGTGCCAGCAGATCGGGACTGAGCATCAATGGCTACACCTTC.

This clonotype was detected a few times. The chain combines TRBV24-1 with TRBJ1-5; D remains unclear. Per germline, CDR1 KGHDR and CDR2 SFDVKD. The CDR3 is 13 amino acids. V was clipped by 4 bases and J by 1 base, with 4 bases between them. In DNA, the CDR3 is TGTGCCACCAGTGAGAAGAGCAATCAGCCCCAGCATTTT. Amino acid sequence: CATSEKSNQPQHF.

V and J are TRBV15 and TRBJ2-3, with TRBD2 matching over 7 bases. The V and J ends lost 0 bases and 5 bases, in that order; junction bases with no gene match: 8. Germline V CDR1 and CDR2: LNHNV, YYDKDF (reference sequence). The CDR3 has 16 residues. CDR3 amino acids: CATSRDLGGVGDTQYF. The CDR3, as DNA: TGTGCCACCAGCAGAGATCTTGGGGGGGTAGGAGATACGCAGTATTTT.

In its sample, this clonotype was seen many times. The CDR3 coding sequence is TGCAGTGCTAGTATGGAAAGCTATAGCAATCAGCCCCAGCATTTT. This encodes CSASMESYSNQPQHF. This chain uses TRBV20-1 with TRBJ1-5; no firm D call. CDR3 length: 15 residues. The germline V gene has CDR1 DFQATT and CDR2 SNEGSKA (reference sequence). V gave up 3 bases and J gave up 0 bases, with 12 bases separating them.

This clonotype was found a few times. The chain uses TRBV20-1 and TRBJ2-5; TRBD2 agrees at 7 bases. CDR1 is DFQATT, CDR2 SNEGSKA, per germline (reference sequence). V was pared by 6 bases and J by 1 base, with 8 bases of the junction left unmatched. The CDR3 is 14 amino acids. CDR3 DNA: TGCAGTGCGCCGACTAGCAATCTCCAAGAGACCCAGTACTTC. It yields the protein CSAPTSNLQETQYF.

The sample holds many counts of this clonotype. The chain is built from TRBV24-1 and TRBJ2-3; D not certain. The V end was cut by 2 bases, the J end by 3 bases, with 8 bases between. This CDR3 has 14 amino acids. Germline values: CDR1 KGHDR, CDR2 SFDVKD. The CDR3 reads CATSDYTLTDTQYF. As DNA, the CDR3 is TGTGCCACCAGTGATTACACTCTTACAGATACGCAGTATTTT.

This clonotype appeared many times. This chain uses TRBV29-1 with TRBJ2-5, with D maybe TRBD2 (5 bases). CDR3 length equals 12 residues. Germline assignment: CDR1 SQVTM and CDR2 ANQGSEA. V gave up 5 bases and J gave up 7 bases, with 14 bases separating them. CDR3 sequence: CSVLLPAGTQYF. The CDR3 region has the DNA TGCAGCGTTTTGCTTCCCGCGGGGACCCAGTACTTC.

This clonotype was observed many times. CDR3 in amino acids: CASRDKGRYEQYF. For the CDR3, the DNA is TGTGCCAGCCGGGACAAGGGAAGGTACGAGCAGTACTTC. This sequence joins TRBV15 and TRBJ2-7; the D gene is possibly TRBD1 (6 bases). V dropped 10 bases and J dropped 4 bases, with 17 bases sitting between them. CDR3 length equals 13 residues. Germline lookup yields CDR1 LNHNV and CDR2 YYDKDF (reference sequence). The whole variable domain, remainder taken from reference TRBV15 and TRBJ2-7, is DAMVIQNPRYQVTQFGKPVTLSCSQTLNHNVMYWYQQKSSQAPKLLFHYYDKDFNNEADTPDNFQSRRPNTSFCFLDIRSPGLGDTAMYLCASRDKGRYEQYFGPGTRLTVT.

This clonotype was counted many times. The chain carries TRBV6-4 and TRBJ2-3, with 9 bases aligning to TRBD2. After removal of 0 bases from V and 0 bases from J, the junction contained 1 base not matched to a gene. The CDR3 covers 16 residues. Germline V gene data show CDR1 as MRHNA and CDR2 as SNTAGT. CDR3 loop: CASSDSAGGSTDTQYF. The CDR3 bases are TGTGCCAGCAGTGACTCAGCGGGAGGTAGCACAGATACGCAGTATTTT.

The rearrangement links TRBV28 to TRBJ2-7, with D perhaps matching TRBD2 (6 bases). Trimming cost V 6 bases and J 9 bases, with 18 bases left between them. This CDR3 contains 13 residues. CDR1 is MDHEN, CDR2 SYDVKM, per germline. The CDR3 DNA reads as TGTGCCAGCAGCCCGGGACTCCGCCTAGGGCAGTACTTC. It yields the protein CASSPGLRLGQYF.

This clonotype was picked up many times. The chain's CDR3 is CASSYAYIAGAEAFF. CDR3 DNA: TGTGCCAGCAGTTACGCCTACATAGCCGGGGCTGAAGCTTTCTTT. The rearrangement links TRBV27 to TRBJ1-1, with D hard to call. This CDR3 spans 15 amino acids. In germline, CDR1 is MNHEY, CDR2 SMNVEV (reference sequence). V lost 4 bases and J lost 6, with 18 bases in between.

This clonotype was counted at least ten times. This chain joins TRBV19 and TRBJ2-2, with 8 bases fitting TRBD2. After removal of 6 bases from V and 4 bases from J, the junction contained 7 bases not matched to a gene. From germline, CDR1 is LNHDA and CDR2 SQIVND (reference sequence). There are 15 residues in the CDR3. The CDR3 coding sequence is TGTGCCAGTAGGATAAGCGGGAGTGGCACCGGGGAGCTGTTTTTT. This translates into CASRISGSGTGELFF.

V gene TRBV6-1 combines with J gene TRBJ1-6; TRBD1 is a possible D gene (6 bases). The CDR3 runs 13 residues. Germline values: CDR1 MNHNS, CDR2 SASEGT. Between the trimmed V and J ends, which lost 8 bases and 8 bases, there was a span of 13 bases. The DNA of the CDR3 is TGTGCCAGCTATACAGGGCTGGATTCACCCCTCCACTTT. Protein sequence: CASYTGLDSPLHF.

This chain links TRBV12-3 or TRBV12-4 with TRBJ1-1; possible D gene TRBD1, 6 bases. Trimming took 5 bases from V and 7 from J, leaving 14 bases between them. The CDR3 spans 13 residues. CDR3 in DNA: TGTGCCAGCAGTCAGGGGTTGGCCGGTGAAGCTTTCTTT. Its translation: CASSQGLAGEAFF.

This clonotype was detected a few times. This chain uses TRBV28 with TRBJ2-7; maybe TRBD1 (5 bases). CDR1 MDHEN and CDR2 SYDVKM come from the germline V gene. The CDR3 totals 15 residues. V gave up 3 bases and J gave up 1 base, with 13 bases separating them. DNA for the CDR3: TGTGCCAGCAGTTTGGACATCCGATTTTCCTACGAGCAGTACTTC. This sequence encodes CASSLDIRFSYEQYF.

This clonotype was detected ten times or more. The CDR3 sequence: CASTYTPREGAFF. CDR3 nucleotide sequence: TGTGCCAGCACCTACACCCCCAGGGAGGGGGCTTTCTTT. The J gene is TRBJ1-1, the V gene TRBV2, with D perhaps TRBD1 (5 bases). The length of the CDR3 is 13 residues. V shed 7 bases and J shed 11 bases, with 20 bases lying between them. CDR1 and CDR2 (germline): SNHLY, FYNNEI.

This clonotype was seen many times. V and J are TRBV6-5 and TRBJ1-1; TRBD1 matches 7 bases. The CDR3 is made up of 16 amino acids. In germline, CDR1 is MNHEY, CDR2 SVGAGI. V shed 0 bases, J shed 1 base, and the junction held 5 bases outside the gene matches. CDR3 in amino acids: CASSYSQGGGNTEAFF. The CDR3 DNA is TGTGCCAGCAGTTACTCGCAGGGGGGGGGGAACACTGAAGCTTTCTTT.

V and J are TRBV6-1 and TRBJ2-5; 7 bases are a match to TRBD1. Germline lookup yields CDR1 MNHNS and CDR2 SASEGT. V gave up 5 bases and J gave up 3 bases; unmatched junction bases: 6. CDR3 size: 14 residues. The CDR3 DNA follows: TGTGCCAGCAGTCGCCAGGACAGGAAAGAGACCCAGTACTTC. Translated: CASSRQDRKETQYF.

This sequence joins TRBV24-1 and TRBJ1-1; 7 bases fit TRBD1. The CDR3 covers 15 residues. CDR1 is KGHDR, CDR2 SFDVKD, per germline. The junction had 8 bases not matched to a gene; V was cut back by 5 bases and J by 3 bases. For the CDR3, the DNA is TGTGCCACCAGTGGCGGGTCTACAGGGGACACTGAAGCTTTCTTT. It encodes CATSGGSTGDTEAFF.

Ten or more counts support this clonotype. CDR3: CASSLGGAGKNIQYF. The CDR3 DNA reads as TGTGCCAGCAGCTTAGGTGGGGCGGGGAAAAACATTCAGTACTTC. The V and J genes are TRBV7-2 and TRBJ2-4, with TRBD2 as a possible D gene (6 bases). Germline V lookup: CDR1 SGHTA, CDR2 FQGNSA. Trimming shortened V by 1 base and J by 4 bases, and 11 bases separated the two germline ends. This CDR3 spans 15 amino acids.

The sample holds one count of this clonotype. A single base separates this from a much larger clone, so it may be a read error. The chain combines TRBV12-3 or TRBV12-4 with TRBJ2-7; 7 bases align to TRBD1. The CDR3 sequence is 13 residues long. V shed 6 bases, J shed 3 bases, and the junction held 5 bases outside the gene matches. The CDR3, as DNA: TGTGCCAGCAGACATGACAGGGACTACGAGCAGTACTTC. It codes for CASRHDRDYEQYF.

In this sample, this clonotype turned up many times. CDR3 bases: TGTGCCAGCAGTTACCTGAAGAACACTGAAGCTTTCTTT. Translated, it gives CASSYLKNTEAFF. The J gene is TRBJ1-1, the V gene TRBV6-5; D not certain. Germline CDR1 and CDR2: MNHEY and SVGAGI. V was trimmed by 2 bases and J by 1 base, leaving 5 bases between them. The CDR3 runs to 13 residues.